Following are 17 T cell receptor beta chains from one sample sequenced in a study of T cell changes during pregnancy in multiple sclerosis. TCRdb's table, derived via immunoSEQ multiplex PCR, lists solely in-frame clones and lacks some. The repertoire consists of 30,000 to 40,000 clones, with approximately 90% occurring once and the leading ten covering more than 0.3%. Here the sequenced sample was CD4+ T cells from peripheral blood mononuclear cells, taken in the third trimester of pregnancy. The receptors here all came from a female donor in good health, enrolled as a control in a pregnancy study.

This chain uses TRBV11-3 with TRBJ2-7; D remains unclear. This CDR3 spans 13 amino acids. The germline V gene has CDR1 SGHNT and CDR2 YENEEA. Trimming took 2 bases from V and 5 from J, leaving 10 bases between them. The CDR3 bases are TGTGCCAGCAGCTTATTCCCTCCGGACGAGCAGTACTTC. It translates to CASSLFPPDEQYF.

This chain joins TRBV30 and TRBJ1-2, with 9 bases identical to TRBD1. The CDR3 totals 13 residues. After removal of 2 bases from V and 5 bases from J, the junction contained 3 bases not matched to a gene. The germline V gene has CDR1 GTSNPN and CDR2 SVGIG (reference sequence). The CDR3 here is CAWSTGGGYGYTF. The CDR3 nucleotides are TGTGCCTGGAGTACAGGGGGCGGATATGGCTACACCTTC.

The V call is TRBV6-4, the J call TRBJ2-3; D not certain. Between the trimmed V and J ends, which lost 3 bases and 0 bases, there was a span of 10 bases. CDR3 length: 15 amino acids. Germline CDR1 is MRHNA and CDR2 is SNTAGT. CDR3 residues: CASSESLTSTDTQYF. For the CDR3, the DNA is TGTGCCAGCAGTGAAAGCTTGACAAGCACAGATACGCAGTATTTT.

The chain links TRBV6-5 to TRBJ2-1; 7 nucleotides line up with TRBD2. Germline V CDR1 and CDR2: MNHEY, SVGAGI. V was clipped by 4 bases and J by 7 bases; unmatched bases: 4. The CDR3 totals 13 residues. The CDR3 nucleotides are TGTGCCAGCAGTTTGGCGGGGGAGAATGAGCAGTTCTTC. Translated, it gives CASSLAGENEQFF.

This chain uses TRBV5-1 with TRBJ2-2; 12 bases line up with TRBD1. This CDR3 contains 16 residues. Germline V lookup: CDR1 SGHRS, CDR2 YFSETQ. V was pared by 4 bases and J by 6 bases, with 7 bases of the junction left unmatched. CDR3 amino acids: CASSGDRGRNSGELFF. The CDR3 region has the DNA TGCGCCAGCAGCGGGGACAGGGGGCGTAACTCCGGGGAGCTGTTTTTT.

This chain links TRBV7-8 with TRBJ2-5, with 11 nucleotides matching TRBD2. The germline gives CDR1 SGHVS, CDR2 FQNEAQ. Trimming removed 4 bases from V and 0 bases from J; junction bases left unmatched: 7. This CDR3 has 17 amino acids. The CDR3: CASSSPTSGTYQETQYF. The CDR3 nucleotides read TGTGCCAGCAGCTCGCCGACTAGCGGGACTTACCAAGAGACCCAGTACTTC.

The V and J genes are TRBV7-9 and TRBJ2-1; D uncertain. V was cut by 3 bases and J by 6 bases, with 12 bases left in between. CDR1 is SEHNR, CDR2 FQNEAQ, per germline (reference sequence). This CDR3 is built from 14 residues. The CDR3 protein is CASSFQDPLNEQFF. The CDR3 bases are TGTGCCAGCAGCTTTCAGGATCCCCTCAATGAGCAGTTCTTC.

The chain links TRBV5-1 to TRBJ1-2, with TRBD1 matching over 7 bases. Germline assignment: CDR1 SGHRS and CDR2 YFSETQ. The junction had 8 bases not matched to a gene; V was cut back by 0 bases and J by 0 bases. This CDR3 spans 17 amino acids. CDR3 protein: CASSLGPLTGPNYGYTF. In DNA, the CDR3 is TGCGCCAGCAGCTTGGGGCCGTTGACAGGGCCTAACTATGGCTACACCTTC.

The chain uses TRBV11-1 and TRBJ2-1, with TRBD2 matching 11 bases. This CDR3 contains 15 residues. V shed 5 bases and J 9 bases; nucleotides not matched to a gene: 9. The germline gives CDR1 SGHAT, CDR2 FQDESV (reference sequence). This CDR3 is CASSLYSGRAIEQFF. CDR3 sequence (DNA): TGTGCCAGCAGCCTTTATAGCGGGAGGGCCATTGAGCAGTTCTTC.

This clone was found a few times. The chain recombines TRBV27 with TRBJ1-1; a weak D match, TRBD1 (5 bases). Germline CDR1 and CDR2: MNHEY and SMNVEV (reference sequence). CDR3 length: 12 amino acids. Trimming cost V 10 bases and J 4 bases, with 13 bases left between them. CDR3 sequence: CATPEGSTEAFF. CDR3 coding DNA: TGTGCCACCCCGGAGGGGAGCACTGAAGCTTTCTTT.

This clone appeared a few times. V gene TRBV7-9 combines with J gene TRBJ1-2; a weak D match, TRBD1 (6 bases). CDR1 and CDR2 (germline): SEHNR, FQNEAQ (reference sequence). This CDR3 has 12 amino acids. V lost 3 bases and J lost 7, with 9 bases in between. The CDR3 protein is CASSFLQGGYTF. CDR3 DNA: TGTGCCAGCAGCTTTCTACAGGGTGGCTACACCTTC.

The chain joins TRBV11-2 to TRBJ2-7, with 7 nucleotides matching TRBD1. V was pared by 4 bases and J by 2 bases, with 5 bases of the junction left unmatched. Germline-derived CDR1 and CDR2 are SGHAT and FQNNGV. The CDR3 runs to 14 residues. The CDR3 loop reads CASSYRQGAYEQYF. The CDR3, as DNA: TGTGCCAGCAGCTACCGACAGGGAGCCTACGAGCAGTACTTC.

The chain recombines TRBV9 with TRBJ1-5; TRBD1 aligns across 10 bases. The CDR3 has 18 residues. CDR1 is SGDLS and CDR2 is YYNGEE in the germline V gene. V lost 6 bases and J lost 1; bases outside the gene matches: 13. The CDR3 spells CASTHGTGARVSNQPQHF. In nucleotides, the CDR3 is TGTGCCAGCACCCATGGGACAGGGGCACGGGTAAGCAATCAGCCCCAGCATTTT. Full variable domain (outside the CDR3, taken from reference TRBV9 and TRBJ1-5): DSGVTQTPKHLITATGQRVTLRCSPRSGDLSVYWYQQSLDQGLQFLIQYYNGEERAKGNILERFSAQQFPDLHSELNLSSLELGDSALYFCASTHGTGARVSNQPQHFGDGTRLSIL.

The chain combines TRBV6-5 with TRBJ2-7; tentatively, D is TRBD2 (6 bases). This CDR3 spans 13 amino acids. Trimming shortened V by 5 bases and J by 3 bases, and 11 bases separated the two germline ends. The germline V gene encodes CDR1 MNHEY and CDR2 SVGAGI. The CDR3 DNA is TGTGCCAGCAGTAGACGGGAGAACTACGAGCAGTACTTC. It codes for CASSRRENYEQYF.

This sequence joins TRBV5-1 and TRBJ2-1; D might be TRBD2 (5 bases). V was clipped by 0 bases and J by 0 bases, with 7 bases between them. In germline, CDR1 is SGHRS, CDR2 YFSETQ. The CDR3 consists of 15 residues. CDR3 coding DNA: TGCGCCAGCAGCTTGGCGGGGAGCTCCTACAATGAGCAGTTCTTC. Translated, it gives CASSLAGSSYNEQFF.

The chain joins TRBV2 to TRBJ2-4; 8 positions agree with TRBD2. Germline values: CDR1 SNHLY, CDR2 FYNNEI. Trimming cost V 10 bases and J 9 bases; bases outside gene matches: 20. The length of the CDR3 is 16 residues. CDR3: CATSESRGTRTFIQYF. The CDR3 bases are TGTGCCACTTCAGAGTCCAGAGGGACTAGAACCTTCATTCAGTACTTC.

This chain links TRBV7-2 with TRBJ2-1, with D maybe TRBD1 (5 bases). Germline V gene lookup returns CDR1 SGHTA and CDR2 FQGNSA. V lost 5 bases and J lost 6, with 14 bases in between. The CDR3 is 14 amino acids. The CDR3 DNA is TGTGCCAGCAGCCCGCCAGCAGGGCTCAATGAGCAGTTCTTC. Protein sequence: CASSPPAGLNEQFF.